What follows are 30 T cell receptor beta chains derived from one specimen sequenced in a study of CD8 T cells in ankylosing spondylitis. MiXCR, run by TCRdb on the 5' RACE reads, gives a single entry per CDR3 protein. The sample carries roughly 100,000 distinct CDR3 sequences, 8% to 10% recorded once. What was sequenced was blood, either unsorted or a sorted T cell fraction (not recorded which). Receptor source: a male donor with ankylosing spondylitis or in good health (not recorded which).

Concerning this clonotype itself: Germline is not matched at one junction end, which may reflect a read error. This rearrangement joins TRBV7-6 to TRBJ1-1; D is possibly TRBD1 (6 bases). The CDR3 is made up of 16 amino acids. CDR1 and CDR2 from the germline V gene are SGHVS and FNYEAQ. CDR3 sequence reads: CASSLARGGANTAAFF. In DNA, the CDR3 is TGTGCCAGCAGCTTAGCGAGAGGGGGTGCGAACACTGCAGCTTTCTTT.

As concerns this clonotype: One end of the junction fails to match germline, which may point to a read error. The chain carries TRBV7-7 and TRBJ2-2; D call uncertain. The CDR3 is 14 amino acids. Per the germline V gene, CDR1 is SSHAT and CDR2 is FNYEAQ (reference sequence). The CDR3, as DNA: TGTGCTAGCAGCTTAGAGGTCTTCACCGGGGAGCTGTTTTTT. Translated, it gives CASSLEVFTGELFF.

This clonotype showed up many times. The DNA for the CDR3 is TGCGCCAGCGGCGGGCTAGCGGGCAACACCGGGGAGCTGTTTTTT. Protein: CASGGLAGNTGELFF. The V gene is TRBV5-1, the J gene TRBJ2-2, with 8 bases lining up with TRBD2. The CDR3 spans 15 residues. Germline V CDR1 and CDR2: SGHRS, YFSETQ. J gave up 2 bases and V 7 bases, and 7 bases lay outside the gene matches.

This clonotype showed up many times. CDR3 in DNA: TGTGCCAGCAGCCTCCTAAGCTTCTCTAGCACAGATACGCAGTATTTT. Its translation is CASSLLSFSSTDTQYF. The J gene is TRBJ2-3, the V gene TRBV4-2; D remains unclear. Germline CDR1 and CDR2: LGHNA and YNFKEQ. The CDR3 covers 16 residues. V was trimmed by 4 bases and J by 0 bases, leaving 14 bases between them.

This clonotype was seen a few times. The gene calls are TRBV4-3 and TRBJ2-6; D is unresolved. Germline assignment: CDR1 LGHNA and CDR2 YSLEER. V lost 2 bases and J 2 bases, leaving 7 bases between the germline ends. The CDR3 totals 15 residues. CDR3 sequence reads: CASSQRGAGANVLTF. The CDR3 DNA is TGCGCCAGCAGCCAACGAGGCGCTGGGGCCAACGTCCTGACTTTC.

This clonotype was recorded a few times. The V and J genes are TRBV10-2 and TRBJ2-2; a weak D match, TRBD2 (6 bases). Trimming stripped 6 bases from V and 2 bases from J, with 10 bases between. The CDR3 has 14 residues. CDR1 is WSHSY and CDR2 is SAAADI in the germline V gene. CDR3 in amino acids: CASRLAINTGELFF. CDR3 nucleotides: TGCGCCAGCAGACTAGCTATCAACACCGGGGAGCTGTTTTTT.

In regard to this clonotype: A junction boundary mismatches the germline segment, possibly from a read error. The V call is TRBV7-7, the J call TRBJ2-5, with D tentatively TRBD2 (5 bases). This CDR3 spans 15 amino acids. Germline CDR1 reads SSHAT; CDR2 reads FNYEAQ (reference sequence). CDR3 DNA sequence: TGTGCTAGCAGCTTAGAGGGCCTGCGTGGGGAGACCCAGTACTTC. Its translation: CASSLEGLRGETQYF.

This clonotype was detected many times. This chain links TRBV4-2 with TRBJ1-3, with D possibly matching TRBD1 (6 bases). This CDR3 region has 15 residues. CDR1 and CDR2 (germline): LGHNA, YNFKEQ. Trimming cost V 2 bases and J 3 bases, with 11 bases left between them. This chain's CDR3 is CASSQQGRNGNTIYF. In DNA, the CDR3 is TGTGCCAGCAGCCAACAGGGGAGGAATGGAAACACCATATATTTT.

In its sample, this clonotype was seen many times. The chain employs TRBV4-1 and TRBJ2-3, with 13 bases lining up with TRBD2. CDR1 and CDR2 from the germline V gene are MGHRA and YSYEKL. This CDR3 has 18 residues. V lost 1 base and J lost 3; bases outside the gene matches: 7. Here the CDR3 DNA reads TGCGCCAGCAGCCAAGGAACTAGCGGGAGGGCCTCAACAGATACGCAGTATTTT. As protein: CASSQGTSGRASTDTQYF.

This clonotype was recorded at least ten times. V is TRBV5-8 and J is TRBJ2-3, with unresolved D. Germline V gives CDR1 SGHTS, CDR2 YDEGEE. The V end was cut by 4 bases, the J end by 4 bases, with 7 bases between. The CDR3 is made up of 12 amino acids. The CDR3 DNA is TGTGCCAGCAGCCCCGCAGCAGATACGCAGTATTTT. This gives the protein CASSPAADTQYF. The whole variable domain, filled in from reference TRBV5-8 and TRBJ2-3, reads EAGVTQSPTHLIKTRGQQATLRCSPISGHTSVYWYQQALGLGLQFLLWYDEGEERNRGNFPPRFSGRQFPNYSSELNVNALELEDSALYLCASSPAADTQYFGPGTRLTVL.

Ten or more counts support this clonotype. The V call is TRBV27, the J call TRBJ2-4; the D is unclear. This CDR3 contains 12 residues. In germline, CDR1 is MNHEY, CDR2 SMNVEV (reference sequence). Trimming pared 10 bases from V and 8 bases from J, leaving 15 bases between. The CDR3 loop reads CATLLRSDIQYF. The CDR3 DNA sequence: TGTGCCACCTTACTACGGAGCGACATTCAGTACTTC.

In its sample, this clonotype was seen many times. The chain joins TRBV12-5 to TRBJ2-3, with no clear D. The CDR3 contains 12 residues. Between the trimmed V and J ends, which lost 2 bases and 4 bases, there was a span of 4 bases. Germline lookup yields CDR1 LGHNT and CDR2 FRNRAP. In DNA, the CDR3 is TGTGCTAGTGGTTTGAGTTCAGATACGCAGTATTTT. Amino acid sequence: CASGLSSDTQYF.

There are many counts of this clonotype. The rearrangement joins TRBV3-1 to TRBJ1-2; 7 bases line up with TRBD1. The V and J ends lost 6 bases and 0 bases, in that order; junction bases with no gene match: 13. The germline V gene encodes CDR1 LGHDT and CDR2 YNNKEL (reference sequence). The CDR3 runs to 17 residues. For the CDR3, the DNA is TGTGCCAGCAGTACCGGGACAGCACAACTTACTAACTATGGCTACACCTTC. Translating it yields CASSTGTAQLTNYGYTF. The entire variable domain, with the rest obtained from reference TRBV3-1 and TRBJ1-2, is as follows: DTAVSQTPKYLVTQMGNDKSIKCEQNLGHDTMYWYKQDSKKFLKIMFSYNNKELIINETVPNRFSPKSPDKAHLNLHINSLELGDSAVYFCASSTGTAQLTNYGYTFGSGTRLTVV.

In this sample, this clonotype turned up many times. V gene TRBV12-3 or TRBV12-4 combines with J gene TRBJ2-6; 7 bases are a match to TRBD2. J gave up 0 bases and V 6 bases, and 5 bases lay outside the gene matches. The CDR3 spans 16 residues. For the CDR3, the DNA is TGTGCCAGCAGGAGCGGGGCCCGCTCTGGGGCCAACGTCCTGACTTTC. It specifies CASRSGARSGANVLTF.

This clonotype was detected many times. The J gene is TRBJ1-2, the V gene TRBV29-1; D unresolved. The CDR3 runs to 13 residues. Germline V gene data show CDR1 as SQVTM and CDR2 as ANQGSEA. V was clipped by 3 bases and J by 3 bases, with 11 bases between them. DNA for the CDR3: TGCAGCGTTGAGATGTTTTTGGACTATGGCTACACCTTC. It yields the protein CSVEMFLDYGYTF.

This clonotype was counted ten times or more. The chain recombines TRBV30 with TRBJ1-5; D possibly corresponds to TRBD1 (5 bases). The ends were cut back, 3 bases at V and 0 bases at J, with 12 bases in the middle. Germline V CDR1 and CDR2: GTSNPN, SVGIG (reference sequence). The length of the CDR3 is 15 residues. CDR3 DNA: TGTGCCTGGAGCGTACTTCAGGGTAGCAATCAGCCCCAGCATTTT. Its translation is CAWSVLQGSNQPQHF. Using reference TRBV30 and TRBJ1-5 for the parts outside the CDR3, the full variable domain is SQTIHQWPATLVQPVGSPLSLECTVEGTSNPNLYWYRQAAGRGLQLLFYSVGIGQISSEVPQNLSASRPQDRQFILSSKKLLLSDSGFYLCAWSVLQGSNQPQHFGDGTRLSIL.

This clonotype has ten or more counts. The rearrangement links TRBV7-2 to TRBJ2-2; 8 bases match TRBD2. This CDR3 has 16 residues. The germline V gene encodes CDR1 SGHTA and CDR2 FQGNSA. V lost 2 bases and J lost 8; bases outside the gene matches: 10. CDR3 sequence: CASSLKGLVRRGELFF. The DNA for the CDR3 is TGTGCCAGCAGCTTAAAGGGACTAGTTAGAAGGGGGGAGCTGTTTTTT.

Ten or more counts support this clonotype. The rearrangement links TRBV18 to TRBJ2-5; no reliable D call. V lost 2 bases, J lost 0 bases, and 10 bases lay in between. CDR3 size: 15 residues. Germline V gene sequence: CDR1 KGHSH, CDR2 LQKENI. The CDR3 spells CASSPSVANQETQYF. CDR3 coding DNA: TGTGCCAGCTCACCATCGGTGGCGAACCAAGAGACCCAGTACTTC.

This clonotype was counted many times. The chain uses TRBV27 and TRBJ2-1; 7 positions agree with TRBD1. Trimming at V came to 0 bases and at J to 0 bases, leaving 5 bases not matched to a gene. Germline values: CDR1 MNHEY, CDR2 SMNVEV (reference sequence). The CDR3 sequence is 17 residues long. The CDR3 DNA is TGTGCCAGCAGTTTATCCGACAGGGTTAGCTCCTACAATGAGCAGTTCTTC. Encoded protein: CASSLSDRVSSYNEQFF.

This clonotype was detected many times. The chain carries TRBV30 and TRBJ2-3; 11 nucleotides match TRBD2. The CDR3 is 15 amino acids. Germline CDR1 reads GTSNPN; CDR2 reads SVGIG (reference sequence). The trim removed 4 bases at V and 0 bases at J, leaving 3 bases unmatched. The CDR3, as DNA: TGTGCCTGGACGCGACTAGCGGGGAGCACAGATACGCAGTATTTT. Amino acid sequence: CAWTRLAGSTDTQYF. Full variable domain (outside the CDR3, taken from reference TRBV30 and TRBJ2-3): SQTIHQWPATLVQPVGSPLSLECTVEGTSNPNLYWYRQAAGRGLQLLFYSVGIGQISSEVPQNLSASRPQDRQFILSSKKLLLSDSGFYLCAWTRLAGSTDTQYFGPGTRLTVL.

Ten or more counts support this clonotype. The J gene is TRBJ1-1, the V gene TRBV6-5; TRBD1 agrees at 8 bases. With 5 bases clipped from V and 0 bases from J, the junction kept 5 bases outside the gene matches. Germline values: CDR1 MNHEY, CDR2 SVGAGI. This CDR3 comprises 15 residues. The CDR3 here is CASSTRQGMNTEAFF. CDR3 nucleotides: TGTGCCAGCAGTACGAGACAGGGGATGAACACTGAAGCTTTCTTT.

The CDR3 bases are TGTGCCAGCAGCCCCTCTGTCGGGGGGTGGAACAATGAGCAGTTCTTC. It specifies CASSPSVGGWNNEQFF. The chain has TRBV7-2 and TRBJ2-1; 7 nucleotides agree with TRBD2. Germline V CDR1 and CDR2: SGHTA, FQGNSA. The J segment lost 5 bases and the V segment lost 5 bases, leaving 12 bases of the junction unmatched. This CDR3 has 16 amino acids.

This clonotype came up many times. The genes are TRBV6-2 or TRBV6-3 and TRBJ2-7, with 11 positions matching TRBD2. Germline trimming cut 0 bases from V and 3 bases from J; bases unmatched to any gene: 1. The CDR3 runs 15 residues. Germline V lookup: CDR1 MNHEY, CDR2 SVGEGT. CDR3 sequence: CASSYSLAGGYEQYF. The CDR3 bases are TGTGCCAGCAGTTACTCGCTAGCGGGAGGCTACGAGCAGTACTTC.

Many counts were recorded for this clonotype. The chain carries TRBV4-2 and TRBJ1-6, with 11 positions matching TRBD1. The germline V gene has CDR1 LGHNA and CDR2 YNFKEQ. CDR3 length equals 17 residues. V shed 4 bases and J 9 bases; nucleotides not matched to a gene: 11. The CDR3 sequence: CASSLKAGQGAGSPLHF. CDR3 coding DNA: TGTGCCAGCAGCCTCAAAGCCGGACAGGGGGCAGGTTCACCCCTCCACTTT.

This clonotype was seen ten or more times. The chain has TRBV9 and TRBJ1-3; D may be TRBD1 (5 bases). The CDR3 consists of 15 residues. Per germline, CDR1 SGDLS and CDR2 YYNGEE. The V and J ends lost 4 bases and 4 bases respectively, with 15 bases between them. The CDR3 DNA reads as TGTGCCAGCAGCCCGCACGGGGCCACAGGAAACACCATATATTTT. Residues: CASSPHGATGNTIYF.

This clonotype was counted ten times or more. The rearrangement joins TRBV9 to TRBJ2-1; 9 bases align to TRBD2. Trimming at V came to 3 bases and at J to 9 bases, leaving 7 bases not matched to a gene. The CDR3 has 14 amino acids. Looked up from germline, CDR1 is SGDLS and CDR2 is YYNGEE. In DNA form, the CDR3 reads TGTGCCAGCAGCGGTGGGACTAGCTTGGGTGAGCAGTTCTTC. Protein product: CASSGGTSLGEQFF.

This clonotype was found many times. The chain uses TRBV7-3 and TRBJ2-2, with 9 positions matching TRBD2. Losses at the gene ends were 6 bases for V and 0 bases for J; bases not matched to a gene: 17. The CDR3 has 20 amino acids. From germline, CDR1 is SGHTA and CDR2 FQGTGA. The CDR3 DNA reads TGTGCCAGCAGTCAAAACGCCCTAGCGGGGCCACTAGCGAACACCGGGGAGCTGTTTTTT. This codes for CASSQNALAGPLANTGELFF.

This clonotype was observed at least ten times. The gene calls are TRBV11-1 and TRBJ2-1, with TRBD2 identical over 11 bases. CDR1 and CDR2 (germline): SGHAT, FQDESV (reference sequence). J lost 9 bases, V lost 5 bases, and 9 bases had no gene match. The CDR3 runs to 15 residues. The CDR3 DNA is TGTGCCAGCAGCGCTAGCGGGGGGACCTCCGGTGAGCAGTTCTTC. Translation: CASSASGGTSGEQFF.

Ten or more counts support this clonotype. The chain employs TRBV6-4 and TRBJ2-1; D might be TRBD1 (6 bases). The V end was cut by 5 bases, the J end by 4 bases, with 18 bases between. Germline CDR1 MRHNA, CDR2 SNTAGT. This CDR3 spans 16 amino acids. The CDR3, as DNA: TGTGCCAGCAGTACCGGTGACAGGCTCGCGTACAATGAGCAGTTCTTC. Translated, it gives CASSTGDRLAYNEQFF.

This clonotype was detected many times. The chain joins TRBV7-2 to TRBJ2-3; D is undetermined. V was clipped by 1 base and J by 5 bases, with 13 bases between them. The CDR3 is made up of 15 amino acids. Germline CDR1 and CDR2: SGHTA and FQGNSA. As DNA, the CDR3 is TGTGCCAGCAGCTTAGAGTCCAGGCTCAAAGATACGCAGTATTTT. Amino acid sequence: CASSLESRLKDTQYF.